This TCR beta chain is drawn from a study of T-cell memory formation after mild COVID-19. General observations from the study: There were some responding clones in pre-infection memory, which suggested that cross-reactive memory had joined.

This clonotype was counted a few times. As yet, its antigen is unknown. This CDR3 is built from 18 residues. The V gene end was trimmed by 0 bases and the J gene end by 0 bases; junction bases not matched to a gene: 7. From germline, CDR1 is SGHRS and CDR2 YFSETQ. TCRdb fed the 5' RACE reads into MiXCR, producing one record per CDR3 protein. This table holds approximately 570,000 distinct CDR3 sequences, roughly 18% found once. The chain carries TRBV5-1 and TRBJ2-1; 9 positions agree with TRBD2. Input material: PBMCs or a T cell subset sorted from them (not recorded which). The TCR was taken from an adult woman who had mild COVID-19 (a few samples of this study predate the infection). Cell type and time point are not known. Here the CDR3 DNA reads TGCGCCAGCAGCTTGGCGAGAGGCGGGAGGGCCTCCTACAATGAGCAGTTCTTC. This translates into CASSLARGGRASYNEQFF.